The 29 T cell receptor beta chains below come from one sample, sequenced in a study of cytomegalovirus exposure and HLA in healthy donors. Some clones are missing from TCRdb's copy, which holds only in-frame ones; the method was immunoSEQ multiplex PCR. This sample has some 65,000 clones, with 90% to 95% found just once. The sample was PBMCs. The source is a man between 18 and 29 years old in good health and CMV-seropositive.

This chain's CDR3 is CASRSGGAGETQYF. CDR3 in DNA: TGTGCCAGCAGAAGCGGGGGGGCCGGGGAGACCCAGTACTTC. This chain uses TRBV5-4 with TRBJ2-5, with TRBD2 matching 10 bases. This CDR3 is built from 14 residues. J was trimmed by 5 bases and V by 5 bases; bases with no gene match: 6. Germline V gene data show CDR1 as SGHNT and CDR2 as YYREEE (reference sequence).

V and J are TRBV4-1 and TRBJ2-1; perhaps TRBD1 as D (6 bases). CDR1 is MGHRA, CDR2 YSYEKL, per germline. The CDR3 contains 15 residues. Trimming shortened V by 4 bases and J by 7 bases, and 17 bases separated the two germline ends. The CDR3 nucleotides read TGCGCCAGCAGCCCTATTTGGACAGTCCAGAATGAGCAGTTCTTC. Its translation is CASSPIWTVQNEQFF.

The chain uses TRBV27 and TRBJ2-5; 7 nucleotides line up with TRBD2. Germline CDR1 is MNHEY and CDR2 is SMNVEV (reference sequence). The V segment lost 0 bases and the J segment 1 base; nucleotides outside the gene matches: 2. The CDR3 extends over 15 amino acids. The CDR3 spells CASSLSPGGQETQYF. The CDR3 DNA reads TGTGCCAGCAGTTTATCCCCGGGGGGCCAAGAGACCCAGTACTTC.

The chain employs TRBV6-1 and TRBJ2-7, with 10 bases that match TRBD1. Per germline, CDR1 MNHNS and CDR2 SASEGT. The V gene end was trimmed by 1 base and the J gene end by 3 bases; junction bases not matched to a gene: 0. The CDR3 covers 14 residues. The CDR3 loop is CASSEGTGGYEQYF. The CDR3 coding sequence is TGTGCCAGCAGTGAAGGGACAGGGGGCTACGAGCAGTACTTC.

The chain links TRBV6-1 to TRBJ2-2; D gene uncertain. The germline V and J ends were trimmed by 1 base and 3 bases, with 6 bases remaining between them. Germline loops: CDR1 MNHNS, CDR2 SASEGT. CDR3 length: 14 residues. The CDR3 DNA reads as TGTGCCAGCAGTGAAGGTACGGACACCGGGGAGCTGTTTTTT. Protein: CASSEGTDTGELFF.

V and J are TRBV18 and TRBJ2-2, with D possibly TRBD2 on 6 matching bases. The V and J ends lost 3 bases and 1 base respectively, with 6 bases between them. Germline V gives CDR1 KGHSH, CDR2 LQKENI. CDR3 length: 14 amino acids. CDR3 region: CASSPSGNTGELFF. The CDR3 DNA reads as TGTGCCAGCTCACCTAGCGGGAACACCGGGGAGCTGTTTTTT.

The rearrangement joins TRBV27 to TRBJ2-4; D not certain. CDR1 is MNHEY, CDR2 SMNVEV, per germline (reference sequence). The CDR3 length is 14 residues. V was cut by 8 bases and J by 0 bases, with 11 bases left in between. CDR3 sequence: CASAPGLAKNIQYF. As DNA, the CDR3 is TGTGCCAGCGCCCCAGGTTTAGCCAAAAACATTCAGTACTTC.

V is TRBV6-1 and J is TRBJ2-7; possible D gene TRBD1, 6 bases. Trimming removed 6 bases at V and 2 bases at J, with 14 bases between. The CDR3 consists of 14 residues. Looked up from germline, CDR1 is MNHNS and CDR2 is SASEGT. The CDR3: CASRPADSAYEQYF. For the CDR3, the DNA is TGTGCCAGCAGACCGGCGGACAGTGCCTACGAGCAGTACTTC.

The chain has TRBV10-3 and TRBJ2-1; perhaps TRBD1 as D (5 bases). The CDR3 extends over 16 amino acids. Germline V gene data show CDR1 as ENHRY and CDR2 as SYGVKD. V dropped 3 bases and J dropped 2 bases, with 14 bases sitting between them. The CDR3, as DNA: TGTGCCATCAGTGACCTCGCAGGGTTGGCCTACAATGAGCAGTTCTTC. Translating it yields CAISDLAGLAYNEQFF.

The chain is built from TRBV4-3 and TRBJ1-4, with D possibly matching TRBD1 (5 bases). Germline V gene lookup returns CDR1 LGHNA and CDR2 YSLEER. CDR3 length: 14 residues. V was cut by 5 bases and J by 8 bases, with 15 bases left in between. The CDR3 DNA reads as TGCGCCAGCAGCGCCACTGGGGCCGGGGAAAAACTGTTTTTT. Translation gives CASSATGAGEKLFF.

This clone was observed a single time. The chain has TRBV6-5 and TRBJ1-5; D is uncertain. Deletions cut 0 bases from V and 5 bases from J, with 5 bases between. The germline CDR1 and CDR2 sequences are MNHEY and SVGAGI. This CDR3 contains 13 residues. CDR3 in DNA: TGTGCCAGCAGTTACTCGAGGGATCAGCCCCAGCATTTT. This translates into CASSYSRDQPQHF.

The CDR3 here is CASSPVTIAGREQYF. The CDR3 DNA is TGCGCCAGCAGCCCCGTGACAATAGCGGGACGCGAGCAGTACTTC. J is TRBJ2-7 and V is TRBV5-1; 8 bases fit TRBD2. The length of the CDR3 is 15 residues. Germline CDR1 and CDR2: SGHRS and YFSETQ. Trimming removed 4 bases from V and 6 bases from J; junction bases left unmatched: 12.

The chain recombines TRBV20-1 with TRBJ1-2; TRBD1 agrees at 7 bases. CDR1 and CDR2 (germline): DFQATT, SNEGSKA (reference sequence). J gave up 4 bases and V 4 bases, and 0 bases lay outside the gene matches. The CDR3 contains 11 residues. CDR3 region: CSATGGYGYTF. The CDR3 DNA reads TGCAGTGCTACAGGGGGCTATGGCTACACCTTC.

The V gene is TRBV29-1, the J gene TRBJ2-1, with 7 bases matching TRBD1. The CDR3 consists of 13 residues. Germline loops: CDR1 SQVTM, CDR2 ANQGSEA. V shed 4 bases and J 1 base; nucleotides not matched to a gene: 1. The CDR3 reads CSVGDSSYNEQFF. In DNA, the CDR3 is TGCAGCGTTGGGGACAGTTCCTACAATGAGCAGTTCTTC.

The V gene is TRBV6-1, the J gene TRBJ2-2; 10 nucleotides match TRBD1. The CDR3 consists of 15 residues. V shed 3 bases and J 5 bases; nucleotides not matched to a gene: 3. Germline loops: CDR1 MNHNS, CDR2 SASEGT. DNA of the CDR3: TGTGCCAGCAGTGATGGGACAGGGGAAACCGGGGAGCTGTTTTTT. Its protein is CASSDGTGETGELFF.

This clone occurred once. This chain connects TRBV11-2 to TRBJ1-6; D not certain. The CDR3 is 13 residues long. The V end was cut by 8 bases, the J end by 10 bases, with 15 bases between. The germline CDR1 and CDR2 sequences are SGHAT and FQNNGV. CDR3 nucleotide sequence: TGTGCCAGCCGACGGTTCGGGGAATCACCCCTCCACTTT. It codes for CASRRFGESPLHF.

The gene calls are TRBV18 and TRBJ1-1, with D unresolved. CDR3 length: 15 amino acids. Germline lookup yields CDR1 KGHSH and CDR2 LQKENI. With 0 bases removed from V and 1 base from J, the gap between germline ends came to 9 bases. The CDR3, as DNA: TGTGCCAGCTCACCACCGGCAAGACAGAACACTGAAGCTTTCTTT. Its translation is CASSPPARQNTEAFF.

This clone appeared a single time. The chain couples TRBV9 to TRBJ2-7, with TRBD1 identical over 11 bases. Germline V gene sequence: CDR1 SGDLS, CDR2 YYNGEE. V shed 0 bases and J 5 bases; nucleotides not matched to a gene: 10. The CDR3 sequence is 17 residues long. The CDR3 sequence is CASSVAAGTGGIDEQYF. As DNA, the CDR3 is TGTGCCAGCAGCGTAGCTGCCGGGACAGGGGGTATCGACGAGCAGTACTTC.

The gene calls are TRBV27 and TRBJ1-5; D is undetermined. The germline V gene has CDR1 MNHEY and CDR2 SMNVEV (reference sequence). V lost 7 bases, J lost 3 bases, and 4 bases lay in between. The CDR3 covers 11 residues. The CDR3 sequence is CASIYNQPQHF. The DNA for the CDR3 is TGTGCCAGCATCTACAATCAGCCCCAGCATTTT.

V and J are TRBV27 and TRBJ1-5; D is possibly TRBD1 (6 bases). The germline V gene encodes CDR1 MNHEY and CDR2 SMNVEV (reference sequence). The CDR3 has 16 amino acids. Trimming removed 2 bases at V and 3 bases at J, with 14 bases between. In DNA form, the CDR3 reads TGTGCCAGCAGTTTAGTGGGCGGACAGCCCAATCAGCCCCAGCATTTT. As protein: CASSLVGGQPNQPQHF.

By sample fraction, this clone is medium-sized. V and J are TRBV6-1 and TRBJ2-3, with a possible D match to TRBD1 (7 bases). Germline CDR1 reads MNHNS; CDR2 reads SASEGT. The germline V and J ends were trimmed by 3 bases and 1 base, with 14 bases remaining between them. The CDR3 has 16 amino acids. The CDR3 DNA follows: TGTGCCAGCAGTGAGGTAGGAGGGGGCCGCACAGATACGCAGTATTTT. As protein: CASSEVGGGRTDTQYF.

The chain joins TRBV27 to TRBJ2-4; 7 nucleotides line up with TRBD1. The V gene end was trimmed by 6 bases and the J gene end by 0 bases; junction bases not matched to a gene: 5. CDR1 MNHEY and CDR2 SMNVEV come from the germline V gene (reference sequence). This CDR3 contains 15 residues. CDR3 protein: CASSGTATAKNIQYF. The DNA of the CDR3 is TGTGCCAGCAGCGGGACAGCCACAGCCAAAAACATTCAGTACTTC.

The gene calls are TRBV28 and TRBJ1-5; D perhaps matches TRBD1 (6 bases). Germline V gene lookup returns CDR1 MDHEN and CDR2 SYDVKM. V shed 5 bases and J shed 4 bases, with 12 bases lying between them. CDR3 length: 14 amino acids. The CDR3, as DNA: TGTGCCAGCAGTACAGGGTTCTCGAATCAGCCCCAGCATTTT. Translating it yields CASSTGFSNQPQHF. Full variable domain (remainder filled in from reference TRBV28 and TRBJ1-5): DVKVTQSSRYLVKRTGEKVFLECVQDMDHENMFWYRQDPGLGLRLIYFSYDVKMKEKGDIPEGYSVSREKKERFSLILESASTNQTSMYLCASSTGFSNQPQHFGDGTRLSIL.

The chain has TRBV2 and TRBJ1-2; 8 bases are a match to TRBD1. The ends lost 2 bases at V and 4 bases at J; junction bases unmatched: 3. The CDR3 is 14 amino acids. Germline CDR1 and CDR2: SNHLY and FYNNEI. CDR3 in DNA: TGTGCCAGCAGTGAACAGGGGGCGATCTATGGCTACACCTTC. This sequence encodes CASSEQGAIYGYTF. The full variable domain, its missing parts supplied by reference TRBV2 and TRBJ1-2, is EPEVTQTPSHQVTQMGQEVILRCVPISNHLYFYWYRQILGQKVEFLVSFYNNEISEKSEIFDDQFSVERPDGSNFTLKIRSTKLEDSAMYFCASSEQGAIYGYTFGSGTRLTVV.

CDR3 in DNA: TGTGCCAGCAGTTACACCCGTTGGGCACCTGAAGCTTTCTTT. Residues: CASSYTRWAPEAFF. The rearrangement links TRBV6-5 to TRBJ1-1, with D uncertain. The CDR3 extends over 14 amino acids. The V end lost 2 bases, the J end lost 6 bases, and 13 bases lay between the germline ends. Germline CDR1 MNHEY, CDR2 SVGAGI.

The chain is built from TRBV28 and TRBJ1-1; a weak D match, TRBD1 (5 bases). V was shortened by 2 bases and J by 1 base, with 11 bases between the two germline ends. This CDR3 has 15 amino acids. The germline CDR1 and CDR2 sequences are MDHEN and SYDVKM. CDR3: CASSLRRGTNTEAFF. As DNA, the CDR3 is TGTGCCAGCAGTTTAAGGCGGGGGACGAACACTGAAGCTTTCTTT. The full variable domain, its missing parts supplied by reference TRBV28 and TRBJ1-1, is DVKVTQSSRYLVKRTGEKVFLECVQDMDHENMFWYRQDPGLGLRLIYFSYDVKMKEKGDIPEGYSVSREKKERFSLILESASTNQTSMYLCASSLRRGTNTEAFFGQGTRLTVV.

The rearrangement links TRBV6-4 to TRBJ2-3; TRBD2 matches at 8 bases. Losses at the gene ends were 4 bases for V and 3 bases for J; bases not matched to a gene: 6. This CDR3 contains 15 residues. Germline V gives CDR1 MRHNA, CDR2 SNTAGT. CDR3 nucleotide sequence: TGTGCCAGCAGTGCCGGAGCGGGGGAGACAGATACGCAGTATTTT. It codes for CASSAGAGETDTQYF.

The chain uses TRBV4-3 and TRBJ2-2, with 11 bases that match TRBD2. This CDR3 is built from 19 residues. CDR1 and CDR2 from the germline V gene are LGHNA and YSLEER. After removal of 5 bases from V and 4 bases from J, the junction contained 15 bases not matched to a gene. The CDR3 DNA reads as TGCGCCAGCAGCGGTGACAGGATCTCTAGCGGGAGGACCACCGGGGAGCTGTTTTTT. It codes for CASSGDRISSGRTTGELFF.

The rearrangement uses TRBV5-4 and TRBJ2-5; D may be TRBD1 (6 bases). The germline V gene encodes CDR1 SGHNT and CDR2 YYREEE (reference sequence). Trimming stripped 4 bases from V and 5 bases from J, with 21 bases between. The CDR3 is 16 residues long. The CDR3 protein is CASSTRDTPKGETQYF. The CDR3 DNA follows: TGTGCCAGCAGCACTCGGGACACACCCAAAGGGGAGACCCAGTACTTC.